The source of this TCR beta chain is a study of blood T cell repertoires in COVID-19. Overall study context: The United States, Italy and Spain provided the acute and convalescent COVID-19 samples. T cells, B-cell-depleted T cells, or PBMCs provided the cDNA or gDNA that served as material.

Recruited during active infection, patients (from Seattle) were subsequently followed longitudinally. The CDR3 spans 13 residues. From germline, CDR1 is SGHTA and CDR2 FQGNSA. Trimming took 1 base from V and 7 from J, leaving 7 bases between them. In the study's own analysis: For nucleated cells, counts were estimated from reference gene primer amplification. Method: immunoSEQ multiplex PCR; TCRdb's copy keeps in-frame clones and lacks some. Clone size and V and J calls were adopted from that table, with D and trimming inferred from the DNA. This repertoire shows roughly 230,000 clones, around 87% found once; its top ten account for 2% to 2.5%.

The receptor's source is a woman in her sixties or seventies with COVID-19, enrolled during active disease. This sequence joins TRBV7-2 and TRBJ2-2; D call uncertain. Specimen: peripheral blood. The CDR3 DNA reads TGTGCCAGCAGCTTAGGTGGGCACGGGGAGCTGTTTTTT. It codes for CASSLGGHGELFF.